This T cell receptor (beta chain) was sequenced in a study of vaccination effects on CD4 cells after COVID-19. Study observations and caveats: A shortage of convalescent patients and an absence of early post-infection timepoints characterized the study. Pronounced clonal contraction occurred in clones induced by infection and by vaccine late after vaccination.

Using immunoSEQ multiplex PCR, the repertoire was profiled, and TCRdb retains in-frame clones only, with some absent. Here the sample spans tens of thousands of clones, 77% being singletons. Germline V CDR1 and CDR2: LNHDA, SQIVND (reference sequence). The trim removed 8 bases at V and 3 bases at J, leaving 9 bases unmatched. The CDR3 covers 15 residues. Of note for this clone: Its antigen remains unknown.

Antigen-specific CD4+ T cells expanded by the ViraFEST assay with viral peptide pools were then sequenced. Having been cultured for roughly 11 days, the cells underwent CD4+ T cell isolation. PCR-confirmed SARS-CoV-2 infection occurred in the person between March and December 2020. This chain connects TRBV19 to TRBJ2-1; 8 nucleotides align to TRBD1. Sequenced material: CD4+ T cells from PBMCs cultured with HCoV-NL63 spike peptides, taken before COVID-19 vaccination. The clonotype was recovered from a human donor who had a prior SARS-CoV-2 infection. CDR3 in amino acids: CASRTVTGGYNEQFF. In DNA, the CDR3 is TGTGCCAGTCGGACGGTTACAGGGGGCTACAATGAGCAGTTCTTC. Full variable domain (rest looked up from reference TRBV19 and TRBJ2-1): DGGITQSPKYLFRKEGQNVTLSCEQNLNHDAMYWYRQDPGQGLRLIYYSQIVNDFQKGDIAEGYSVSREKKESFPLTVTSAQKNPTAFYLCASRTVTGGYNEQFFGPGTRLTVL.